Sequencing of this TCR beta chain was carried out in a study of blood T cell repertoires in COVID-19. Across the study: Acute and convalescent COVID-19 specimens originated in the United States, Italy and Spain. Sources were T cells, B-cell-depleted T cells, or PBMCs; the material itself was cDNA or gDNA.

In the authors' workflow: Amplification of reference gene primers provided the estimated nucleated cell counts. Measured with immunoSEQ multiplex PCR; TCRdb has only the in-frame clones, and not every one. V, J and clone size derive from that table, while D and trimming were established from the DNA sequence. Among roughly 170,000 clones listed, over 60% were seen once. Germline CDR1 DFQATT, CDR2 SNEGSKA (reference sequence). V lost 3 bases and J lost 3, with 11 bases in between. The CDR3 consists of 14 residues. This receptor was taken from a woman aged 70-85 years with acute or convalescent COVID-19. The rearrangement joins TRBV20-1 to TRBJ2-2, with D uncertain. Material: peripheral blood. CDR3 DNA: TGCAGTGCTAGTCTCGCGGTAGACACCGGGGAGCTGTTTTTT. Amino acid sequence: CSASLAVDTGELFF.